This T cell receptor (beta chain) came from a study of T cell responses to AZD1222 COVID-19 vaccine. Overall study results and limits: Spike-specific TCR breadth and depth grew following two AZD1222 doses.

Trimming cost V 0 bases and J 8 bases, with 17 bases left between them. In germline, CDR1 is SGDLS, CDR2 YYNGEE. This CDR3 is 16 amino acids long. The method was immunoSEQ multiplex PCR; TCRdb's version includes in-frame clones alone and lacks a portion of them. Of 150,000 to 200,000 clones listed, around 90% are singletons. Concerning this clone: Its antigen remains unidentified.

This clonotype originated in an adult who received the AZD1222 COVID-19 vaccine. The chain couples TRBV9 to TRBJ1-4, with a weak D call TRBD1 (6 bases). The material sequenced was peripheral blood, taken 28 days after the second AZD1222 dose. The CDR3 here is CASSVDPDRFGEKLFF. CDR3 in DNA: TGTGCCAGCAGCGTAGACCCCGACAGGTTTGGCGAAAAACTGTTTTTT.